These 10 T cell receptor beta chains were all obtained from the same sample, sequenced in a study of T cells in Graves' hyperthyroidism and ophthalmopathy. The TCR beta CDR3 regions underwent amplification using RNA transcripts as the source. With the HTBI primer set, the TCR CDR3 went through a first round of RT-PCR. A single record per CDR3 protein comes from TCRdb applying MiXCR to the multiplex PCR reads. The top ten hold roughly 30% of the sample, which has nearly 750,000 distinct CDR3 sequences, about 35% seen once. The material sequenced was blood. Receptors were obtained from a woman between 35 and 50 years old with Graves' hyperthyroidism.

This clonotype was counted ten times or more. The chain employs TRBV9 and TRBJ2-7; 7 bases line up with TRBD1. V dropped 0 bases and J dropped 1; count of bases not matched to a gene: 4. The CDR3 loop spans 15 amino acids. Germline V lookup: CDR1 SGDLS, CDR2 YYNGEE. This CDR3 is CASSVDGTASYEQYF. CDR3 bases: TGTGCCAGCAGCGTAGACGGGACAGCGTCCTACGAGCAGTACTTC.

The rearrangement joins TRBV7-8 to TRBJ1-2; D not certain. Germline V gene lookup returns CDR1 SGHVS and CDR2 FQNEAQ. The CDR3 consists of 14 residues. The ends were cut back, 10 bases at V and 3 bases at J, with 18 bases in the middle. CDR3 in DNA: TGTGCCACAGCACCAAGGGAGGGTGACTATGGCTACACCTTC. This translates into CATAPREGDYGYTF.

This rearrangement joins TRBV29-1 to TRBJ2-2, with 9 bases that match TRBD1. J lost 7 bases, V lost 2 bases, and 8 bases had no gene match. The CDR3 has 15 amino acids. Germline CDR1 is SQVTM and CDR2 is ANQGSEA. Here the CDR3 reads CSVEPGTGLDGELFF. The DNA for the CDR3 is TGCAGCGTTGAACCCGGGACAGGGTTGGACGGGGAGCTGTTTTTT.

A single count supports this clonotype. Since a much larger clone is just one base distant, this may be a read error. CDR3 sequence (DNA): TGTGCCAGCAGCCACGGGACAGAACCTCTGAACTATGGCTACACCTTC. As protein: CASSHGTEPLNYGYTF. The V and J genes are TRBV6-5 and TRBJ1-2; 7 nucleotides align to TRBD1. Germline lookup yields CDR1 MNHEY and CDR2 SVGAGI. The V gene end was trimmed by 6 bases and the J gene end by 2 bases; junction bases not matched to a gene: 12. The CDR3 is 16 amino acids.

This clonotype came up a few times. The V and J genes are TRBV20-1 and TRBJ1-2; TRBD1 aligns across 11 bases. Germline assignment: CDR1 DFQATT and CDR2 SNEGSKA (reference sequence). CDR3 length: 17 amino acids. The trim removed 5 bases at V and 3 bases at J, leaving 14 bases unmatched. The CDR3 spells CSAEEGWTGGADYGYTF. CDR3 bases: TGCAGTGCTGAAGAAGGATGGACAGGGGGCGCAGACTATGGCTACACCTTC.

This clonotype came up a few times. The gene calls are TRBV6-5 and TRBJ2-7; D may be TRBD1 (5 bases). The V end was cut by 7 bases, the J end by 2 bases, with 15 bases between. Germline V gene sequence: CDR1 MNHEY, CDR2 SVGAGI. The CDR3 has 14 amino acids. CDR3 nucleotides: TGTGCCAGCACAGGCGGCCCAGGGCCCTACGAGCAGTACTTC. Translating it yields CASTGGPGPYEQYF.

This clonotype has a single count. The CDR3 does not end in the conserved phenylalanine or tryptophan, so this is likely a read error. V is TRBV10-1 and J is TRBJ1-5; 10 positions match TRBD1. CDR1 is WNHNN, CDR2 SYGVQD, per germline (reference sequence). The length of the CDR3 is 15 residues. Trimming cost V 6 bases and J 7 bases; bases outside gene matches: 9. The CDR3: CASREPGQGRQPQHL. DNA of the CDR3: TGCGCCAGCAGGGAACCGGGACAGGGGAGACAGCCCCAGCATCTT.

This clonotype was picked up a small number of times. V gene TRBV3-1 combines with J gene TRBJ1-5, with 8 bases that match TRBD1. The J segment lost 2 bases and the V segment lost 8 bases, leaving 8 bases of the junction unmatched. The CDR3 totals 15 residues. Germline assignment: CDR1 LGHDT and CDR2 YNNKEL (reference sequence). The CDR3 sequence is CASGRGGQGNQPQHF. CDR3 sequence (DNA): TGTGCCAGCGGCCGAGGGGGACAGGGCAATCAGCCCCAGCATTTT. The whole variable domain, remainder taken from reference TRBV3-1 and TRBJ1-5, is DTAVSQTPKYLVTQMGNDKSIKCEQNLGHDTMYWYKQDSKKFLKIMFSYNNKELIINETVPNRFSPKSPDKAHLNLHINSLELGDSAVYFCASGRGGQGNQPQHFGDGTRLSIL.

There are a few counts of this clonotype. The rearrangement uses TRBV4-3 and TRBJ1-3; weak D call: TRBD1 (6 bases). The V gene lost 4 bases and the J gene lost 4 bases, with 11 bases spanning the gap. There are 14 residues in the CDR3. Germline values: CDR1 LGHNA, CDR2 YSLEER. In nucleotides, the CDR3 is TGCGCCAGCAGCCGGGGGCTCGAAGGAAACACCATATATTTT. Its protein is CASSRGLEGNTIYF.

The V call is TRBV6-1, the J call TRBJ2-5; 8 positions match TRBD2. The CDR3 spans 15 residues. Germline loops: CDR1 MNHNS, CDR2 SASEGT. Losses at the gene ends were 3 bases for V and 4 bases for J; bases not matched to a gene: 7. DNA for the CDR3: TGTGCCAGCAGTGACCAGCGGGGGTTTGGAGAGACCCAGTACTTC. Translated, it gives CASSDQRGFGETQYF.